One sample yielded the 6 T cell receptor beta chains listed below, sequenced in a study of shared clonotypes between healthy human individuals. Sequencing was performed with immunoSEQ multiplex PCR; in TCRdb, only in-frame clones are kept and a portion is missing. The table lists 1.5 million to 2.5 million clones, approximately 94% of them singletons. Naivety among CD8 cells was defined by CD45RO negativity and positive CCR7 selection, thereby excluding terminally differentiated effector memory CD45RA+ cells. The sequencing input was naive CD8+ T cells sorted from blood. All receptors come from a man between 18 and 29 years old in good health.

The CDR3 sequence: CASSGRTSDYNEQFF. The DNA of the CDR3 is TGTGCCAGCAGTGGTAGGACTAGCGACTACAATGAGCAGTTCTTC. The V gene is TRBV6-1, the J gene TRBJ2-1, with 9 bases identical to TRBD2. Germline assignment: CDR1 MNHNS and CDR2 SASEGT. This CDR3 comprises 15 residues. V lost 4 bases and J lost 3; bases outside the gene matches: 4.

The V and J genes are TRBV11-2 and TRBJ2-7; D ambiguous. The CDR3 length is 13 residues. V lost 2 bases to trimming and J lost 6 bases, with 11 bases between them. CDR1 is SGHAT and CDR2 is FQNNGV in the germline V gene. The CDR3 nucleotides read TGTGCCAGCAGCTTACTACTGCTTGGCGAGCAGTACTTC. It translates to CASSLLLLGEQYF.

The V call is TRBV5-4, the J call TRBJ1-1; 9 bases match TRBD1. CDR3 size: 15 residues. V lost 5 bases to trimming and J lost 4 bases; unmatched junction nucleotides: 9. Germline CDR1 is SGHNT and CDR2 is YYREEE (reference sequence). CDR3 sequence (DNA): TGTGCCAGCAGGACGGGACAGGGAGCGAGCACTGAAGCTTTCTTT. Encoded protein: CASRTGQGASTEAFF.

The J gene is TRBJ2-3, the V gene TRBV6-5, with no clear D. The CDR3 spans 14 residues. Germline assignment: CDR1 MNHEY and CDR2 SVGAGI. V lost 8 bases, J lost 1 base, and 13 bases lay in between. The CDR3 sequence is CASSLGYGTDTQYF. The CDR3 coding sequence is TGTGCCAGCTCCCTGGGGTATGGCACAGATACGCAGTATTTT.

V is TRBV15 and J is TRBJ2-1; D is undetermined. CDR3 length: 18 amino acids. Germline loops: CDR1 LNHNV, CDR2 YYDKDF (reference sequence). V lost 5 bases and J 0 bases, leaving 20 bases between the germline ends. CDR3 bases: TGTGCCACCAGCGGAGCCCCCGTCGCAGGTCACTCCTACAATGAGCAGTTCTTC. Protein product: CATSGAPVAGHSYNEQFF.

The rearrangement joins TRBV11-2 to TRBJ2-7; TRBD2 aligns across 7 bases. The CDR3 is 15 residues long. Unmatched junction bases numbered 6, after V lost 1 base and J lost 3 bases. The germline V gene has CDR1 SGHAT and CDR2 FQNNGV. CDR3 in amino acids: CASSLGEGFVYEQYF. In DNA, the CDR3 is TGTGCCAGCAGCTTAGGGGAGGGCTTTGTCTACGAGCAGTACTTC.